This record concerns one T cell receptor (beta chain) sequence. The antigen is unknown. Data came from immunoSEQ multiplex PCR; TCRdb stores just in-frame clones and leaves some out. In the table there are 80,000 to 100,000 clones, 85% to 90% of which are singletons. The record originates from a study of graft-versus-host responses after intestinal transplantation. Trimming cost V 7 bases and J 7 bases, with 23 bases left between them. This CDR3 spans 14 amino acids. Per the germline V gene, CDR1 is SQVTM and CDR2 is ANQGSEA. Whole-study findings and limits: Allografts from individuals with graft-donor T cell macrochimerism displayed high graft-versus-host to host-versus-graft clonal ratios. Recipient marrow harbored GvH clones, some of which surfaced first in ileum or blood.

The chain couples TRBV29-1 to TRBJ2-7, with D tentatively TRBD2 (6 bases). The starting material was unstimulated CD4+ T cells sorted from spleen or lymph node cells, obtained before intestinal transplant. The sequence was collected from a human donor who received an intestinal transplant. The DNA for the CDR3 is TGCAGCGCCATAAGGGGCGGGGTATGGGGAGAGCAGTACTTC. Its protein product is CSAIRGGVWGEQYF.